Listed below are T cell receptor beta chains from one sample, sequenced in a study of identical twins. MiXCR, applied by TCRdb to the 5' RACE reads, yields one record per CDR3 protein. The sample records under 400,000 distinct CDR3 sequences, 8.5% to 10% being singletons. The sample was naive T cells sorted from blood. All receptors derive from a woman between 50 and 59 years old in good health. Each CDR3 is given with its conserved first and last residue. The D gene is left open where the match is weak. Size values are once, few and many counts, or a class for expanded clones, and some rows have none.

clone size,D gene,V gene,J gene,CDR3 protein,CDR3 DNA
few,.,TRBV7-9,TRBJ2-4,CASSPRDASLDF,TGTGCCAGCAGCCCAAGGGACGCCTCATTAGACTTC
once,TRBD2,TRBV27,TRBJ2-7,CASSVDSGTSGLYEQYF,TGTGCCAGCAGTGTCGACTCCGGGACTAGCGGGCTGTACGAGCAGTACTTC
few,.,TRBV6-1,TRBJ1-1,CASSETGFTEAFF,TGTGCCAGCAGTGAAACAGGTTTCACTGAAGCTTTCTTT
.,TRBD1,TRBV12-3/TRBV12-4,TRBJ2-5,CASSPGTGVSQYF,TGTGCCAGCAGTCCCGGGACAGGAGTGTCCCAGTACTTC
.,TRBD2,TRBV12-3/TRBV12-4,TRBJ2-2,CASSFLGGENTGELFF,TGTGCCAGCAGTTTTTTGGGAGGGGAGAACACCGGGGAGCTGTTTTTT
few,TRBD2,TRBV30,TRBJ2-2,CAWSVRGGAGELFF,TGTGCCTGGAGTGTACGGGGGGGAGCCGGGGAGCTGTTTTTT
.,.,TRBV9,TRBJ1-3,CASSHTGPRGNTIYF,TGTGCCAGCAGCCATACCGGGCCGAGAGGGAACACCATATATTTT
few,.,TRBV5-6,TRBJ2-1,CASSLNRGRNEQFF,TGTGCCAGCAGCTTAAACCGGGGTCGGAATGAGCAGTTCTTC
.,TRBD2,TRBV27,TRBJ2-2,CASSSPVSGRETGELFF,TGTGCCAGCAGTTCCCCGGTTAGCGGGAGAGAAACCGGGGAGCTGTTTTTT
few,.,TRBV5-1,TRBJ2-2,CASSRVRSAGTGELFF,TGCGCCAGCAGCAGGGTGCGCTCCGCGGGGACCGGGGAGCTGTTTTTT
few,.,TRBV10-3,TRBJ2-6,CAIRETGANVLTF,TGTGCCATTAGGGAGACTGGGGCCAACGTCCTGACTTTC
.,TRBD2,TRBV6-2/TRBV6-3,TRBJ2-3,CASSYQGLVTDTQYF,TGTGCCAGCAGTTACCAGGGACTAGTAACAGATACGCAGTATTTT
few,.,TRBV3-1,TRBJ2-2,CASRKYTGELFF,TGTGCCAGCAGGAAGTACACCGGGGAGCTGTTTTTT
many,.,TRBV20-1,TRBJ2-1,CSARLVTYNEQFF,TGCAGTGCTAGATTAGTCACCTACAATGAGCAGTTCTTC
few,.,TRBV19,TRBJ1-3,CASSIAAGHRRSGNTIYF,TGTGCCAGTAGTATAGCGGCGGGACACCGGCGCTCTGGAAACACCATATATTTT
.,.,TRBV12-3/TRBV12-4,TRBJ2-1,CASSFRDYEQFF,TGTGCCAGCAGTTTCAGGGACTATGAGCAGTTCTTC
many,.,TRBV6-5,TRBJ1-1,CASTKPGVNTEAFF,TGTGCCAGCACCAAACCGGGGGTTAACACTGAAGCTTTCTTT
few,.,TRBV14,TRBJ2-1,CASSQTGLEQFF,TGTGCCAGCAGCCAAACGGGACTTGAGCAGTTCTTC
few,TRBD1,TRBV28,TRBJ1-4,CASGLPRQGSNEKLFF,TGTGCCAGCGGACTACCACGACAGGGATCTAATGAAAAACTGTTTTTT
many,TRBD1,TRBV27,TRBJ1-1,CASSTTGGNTEAFF,TGTGCCAGCAGTACGACAGGGGGGAACACTGAAGCTTTCTTT
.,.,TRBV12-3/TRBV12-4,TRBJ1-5,CASSLLGGSQPQHF,TGTGCCAGCAGTTTATTAGGGGGTTCTCAGCCCCAGCATTTT
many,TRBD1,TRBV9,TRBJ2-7,CASSVGQGNYEQYF,TGTGCCAGCAGCGTTGGACAGGGGAACTACGAGCAGTACTTC
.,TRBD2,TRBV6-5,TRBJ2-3,CASTTGGGTDTQYF,TGTGCCAGCACAACGGGAGGGGGCACAGATACGCAGTATTTT
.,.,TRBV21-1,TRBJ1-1,CASSKRGNDAFF,TGTGCCAGCAGCAAAAGGGGGAATGACGCTTTCTTT
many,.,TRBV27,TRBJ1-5,CASSPLDRVPNQPQHF,TGTGCCAGCAGTCCGCTGGACAGAGTGCCCAATCAGCCCCAGCATTTT
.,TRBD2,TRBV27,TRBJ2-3,CASSSTSGRPTDTQYF,TGTGCCAGCAGCTCCACTAGCGGGAGGCCTACAGATACGCAGTATTTT
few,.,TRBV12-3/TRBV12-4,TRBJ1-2,CASSSPGLNYGYTF,TGTGCCAGCAGTTCCCCAGGGCTCAACTATGGCTACACCTTC
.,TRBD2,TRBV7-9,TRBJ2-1,CASSSPDRVREASYNEQFF,TGTGCCAGCAGCTCCCCGGATCGCGTGCGGGAGGCCAGCTACAATGAGCAGTTCTTC
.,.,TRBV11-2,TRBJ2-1,CASSFVRPPNEQFF,TGTGCCAGCAGCTTCGTCAGGCCTCCCAATGAGCAGTTCTTC
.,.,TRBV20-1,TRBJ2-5,CSAGQKYQETQYF,TGCAGTGCGGGACAAAAGTACCAAGAGACCCAGTACTTC
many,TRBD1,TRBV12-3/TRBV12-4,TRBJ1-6,CASSQTGGNSPLHF,TGTGCCAGCAGCCAGACAGGGGGAAATTCACCCCTCCACTTT
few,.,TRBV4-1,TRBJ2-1,CASSLTRINEQFF,TGCGCCAGCAGCCTCACTAGGATCAATGAGCAGTTCTTC
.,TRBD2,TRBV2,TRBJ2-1,CASREREGSYNEQFF,TGTGCCAGCAGGGAGCGGGAGGGCTCCTACAATGAGCAGTTCTTC
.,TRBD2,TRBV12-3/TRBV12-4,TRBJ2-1,CASSQKTSGIQGSSYNEQFF,TGTGCCAGCAGTCAGAAGACTAGCGGGATACAGGGGAGCTCCTACAATGAGCAGTTCTTC
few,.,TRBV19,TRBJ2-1,CASSTRQKGNEQFF,TGTGCCAGTAGTACTCGACAGAAAGGGAATGAGCAGTTCTTC
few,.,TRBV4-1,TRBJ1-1,CASSPRNGPNTEAFF,TGCGCCAGCAGCCCCCGGAACGGACCAAACACTGAAGCTTTCTTT
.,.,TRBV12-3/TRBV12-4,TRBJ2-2,CASSRAYTGELFF,TGTGCCAGCAGCCGCGCCTACACCGGGGAGCTGTTTTTT